The clone carrying this T cell receptor (beta chain) was recorded only once. This CDR3 is 11 amino acids long. CDR1 is LNHDA, CDR2 SQIVND, per germline (reference sequence). V was clipped by 7 bases and J by 5 bases, with 7 bases between them. The assay was immunoSEQ multiplex PCR, and TCRdb's table has in-frame clones only and misses some. The sample has around 190,000 clones, about 85% seen once. This sample stems from a study of blood T cell repertoires in COVID-19. Study context: The study drew acute and convalescent COVID-19 samples from the United States, Italy and Spain.

This receptor was identified in a woman aged 60-75 years with acute or convalescent COVID-19. The gene calls are TRBV19 and TRBJ2-3, with a possible D match to TRBD2 (5 bases). The source material was peripheral blood. The CDR3: CASIGEDTQYF. In nucleotides, the CDR3 is TGTGCCAGTATCGGGGAAGATACGCAGTATTTT.